This entry is about one TCR beta chain. The data are from a study of CD8 T cells in ankylosing spondylitis. Trimming at V came to 0 bases and at J to 7 bases, leaving 4 bases not matched to a gene. Germline loops: CDR1 SQVTM, CDR2 ANQGSEA. The CDR3 runs to 14 residues. Making the TCR beta libraries involved quantitative 5'-RACE with molecular barcodes. TCRdb reanalysed the 5' RACE reads using MiXCR and keeps one entry per CDR3 protein. The table records 250,000 to 350,000 distinct CDR3 sequences, approximately 20% of them present only once. The chain uses TRBV29-1 and TRBJ2-1; 9 nucleotides line up with TRBD1. The receptor's source is a male donor with ankylosing spondylitis or in good health (not recorded which). Source material: blood, either unsorted or a sorted T cell fraction (not recorded which). The CDR3 DNA sequence: TGCAGCGTTGAAGATCGGGGGACAGGGAATGAGCAGTTCTTC. Its protein is CSVEDRGTGNEQFF.